One TCR beta chain is described in this entry. Per the original methods: By means of reference gene primer amplification, nucleated cell counts were estimated. Sequencing used immunoSEQ multiplex PCR; TCRdb keeps in-frame clones, though not all of them. V, J and clone size are taken as reported in that table, and D and trimming were inferred from the DNA itself. This table holds approximately 150,000 clones, around 85% found once. These data belong to a study of blood T cell repertoires in COVID-19. Study summary: Specimens from acute and convalescent COVID-19 originated in the United States, Italy and Spain. Sample material is recorded as cDNA or gDNA derived from T cells, B-cell-depleted T cells, or PBMCs.

Germline V gene sequence: CDR1 MGHDK, CDR2 SYGVNS. The germline V and J ends were trimmed by 1 base and 1 base, with 10 bases remaining between them. The CDR3 contains 15 residues. This TCR was recovered from a human donor in a cohort sampled during active COVID-19. The sequenced sample was peripheral blood. The chain couples TRBV25-1 to TRBJ1-1; a weak D match, TRBD1 (5 bases). The CDR3 sequence is CASSELGGENTEAFF. The CDR3 nucleotides are TGTGCCAGCAGTGAATTGGGGGGGGAGAACACTGAAGCTTTCTTT.